Given below is one TCR beta chain in context. Germline V lookup: CDR1 MDHEN, CDR2 SYDVKM. The CDR3 consists of 13 residues. Trimming stripped 8 bases from V and 0 bases from J, with 11 bases between. The source of the sample is a study of blood T cell repertoires in COVID-19. Study-level information: The United States, Italy and Spain supplied acute and convalescent COVID-19 samples. PBMCs, B-cell-depleted T cells, or T cells were the source of the cDNA or gDNA that made up the material.

Original data processing: Quantification of nucleated cells was approximated via reference gene primer amplification. Generated by immunoSEQ multiplex PCR, the TCRdb table keeps only in-frame clones and is missing some. The DNA gave D and trimming, while V, J and clone size come from that table. The top ten clones hold 10% of a sample with just over 250,000 clones, over 70% of them seen once. While infection was still active, Seattle patients were enrolled and then followed longitudinally. The specimen was peripheral blood. The source is a woman between 65 and 79 years old with COVID-19, enrolled during active disease. The chain carries TRBV28 and TRBJ2-7; D call uncertain. The CDR3 coding sequence is TGTGCCAGCGGCAGTGCCCCCTCCTACGAGCAGTACTTC. Amino acid sequence: CASGSAPSYEQYF. Filled out from reference TRBV28 and TRBJ2-7, the complete variable domain reads DVKVTQSSRYLVKRTGEKVFLECVQDMDHENMFWYRQDPGLGLRLIYFSYDVKMKEKGDIPEGYSVSREKKERFSLILESASTNQTSMYLCASGSAPSYEQYFGPGTRLTVT.